A selection of T cell receptor beta chains follows, all from one sample in a study of a mutant IDH1 vaccine in newly diagnosed glioma. The repertoire was sequenced with immunoSEQ multiplex PCR; TCRdb's copy has only in-frame clones and lacks some. Among about 60,000 clones listed, under 85% were seen once. For these TCRs, the target antigens are not known. The sequenced sample was PBMCs, obtained from a glioma patient whose treatment included an IDH1 peptide vaccine. Receptors originate from a man under 40 with glioma. Both conserved end residues are part of each CDR3. D genes are given only for firm matches. A row's size may be missing; if present it is once, few, many or a size class.

cdr3_aa cdr3_nt d_call j_call v_call clone_size
CASSLGGDYEQYF TGTGCCAGCAGCTTGGGGGGGGATTACGAGCAGTACTTC TRBD2 TRBJ2-7 TRBV11-2 -
CASSLFQGRQETQYF TGCGCCAGCAGCTTGTTCCAGGGACGACAAGAGACCCAGTACTTC - TRBJ2-5 TRBV5-1 -
CASSQDRAGNEKLFF TGTGCCAGCAGCCAAGATAGGGCCGGGAATGAAAAACTGTTTTTT - TRBJ1-4 TRBV7-9 -
CASSGQGPLNTYEQYF TGTGCCAGCAGCGGACAGGGGCCATTAAACACCTACGAGCAGTACTTC TRBD1 TRBJ2-7 TRBV2 -
CASSIRMGATNEKLFF TGTGCCAGTAGTATACGGATGGGGGCAACTAATGAAAAACTGTTTTTT - TRBJ1-4 TRBV19 few
CASSLRLIGLGEEQYF TGTGCCAGCAGCTTGCGTTTAATCGGCTTAGGTGAAGAGCAGTACTTC - TRBJ2-7 TRBV7-8 -
CASRRTSPTGELFF TGTGCCAGCAGAAGAACTAGTCCCACCGGGGAGCTGTTTTTT - TRBJ2-2 TRBV2 -
CAFWIAGYTQYF TGTGCCTTCTGGATTGCTGGCTATACGCAGTATTTT - TRBJ2-3 TRBV30 -
CARGTGLGEETQYF TGTGCCAGGGGGACAGGGCTGGGAGAAGAGACCCAGTACTTC - TRBJ2-5 TRBV12-1 -
CASSDGGQGRDGF TGCGCCAGCAGCGACGGTGGACAGGGTCGAGACGGGTTT TRBD1 TRBJ1-1 TRBV5-1 -
CASRGGASPLHF TGCGCCAGCAGAGGGGGTGCTTCACCCCTCCACTTT - TRBJ1-6 TRBV5-1 -
CASSLEWNTEAFF TGTGCCAGCAGCTTGGAATGGAACACTGAAGCTTTCTTT - TRBJ1-1 TRBV5-4 -
CASSSVLAKNIQYF TGTGCCAGCAGTTCGGTACTAGCCAAAAACATTCAGTACTTC - TRBJ2-4 TRBV28 -
CASSFRGSTNEKLFF TGCGCCAGCAGCTTTAGGGGCTCAACTAATGAAAAACTGTTTTTT - TRBJ1-4 TRBV5-1 few
CAISREGAVTEAFF TGTGCCATCAGCCGGGAGGGGGCGGTCACTGAAGCTTTCTTT TRBD1 TRBJ1-1 TRBV10-3 -
CASSPSGRAPDTQYF TGTGCCAGCAGCCCGAGCGGGAGGGCCCCAGATACGCAGTATTTT TRBD2 TRBJ2-3 TRBV7-6 -
CASSLQAGETDTQYF TGTGCCAGCAGCCTCCAAGCGGGAGAAACAGATACGCAGTATTTT TRBD2 TRBJ2-3 TRBV7-9 -
CASSLPGLAGTGELFF TGTGCCAGCAGCTTACCGGGACTAGCCGGCACCGGGGAGCTGTTTTTT TRBD2 TRBJ2-2 TRBV13 once
CASSLLGQAGGTQYF TGCGCCAGCAGCCTTCTTGGACAGGCGGGGGGGACCCAGTACTTC - TRBJ2-5 TRBV4-1 -
CAWSVKGPSSYEQYF TGTGCCTGGAGTGTAAAGGGGCCCAGCTCCTACGAGCAGTACTTC - TRBJ2-7 TRBV30 once
CASSLELPGTGIRGYTF TGCGCCAGCAGCTTGGAACTCCCGGGGACAGGGATTCGTGGCTACACCTTC TRBD1 TRBJ1-2 TRBV5-1 -
CASTSGGGGYYGYTF TGTGCCAGCACCTCAGGGGGCGGCGGCTACTATGGCTACACCTTC TRBD1 TRBJ1-2 TRBV6-5 -
CSVASQGAYEQYF TGCAGCGTTGCCTCACAGGGAGCCTACGAGCAGTACTTC - TRBJ2-7 TRBV29-1 -
CASSHDRGRGSPYEQYF TGTGCCAGCAGCCACGACCGCGGCAGGGGGAGCCCCTACGAGCAGTACTTC TRBD1 TRBJ2-7 TRBV7-9 -
CASRRPNPRDEQFF TGTGCCAGCCGGCGGCCGAACCCCCGGGATGAGCAGTTCTTC - TRBJ2-1 TRBV6-5 -
CASSYAGFTEAFF TGTGCCAGCAGTTACGCGGGGTTCACTGAAGCTTTCTTT - TRBJ1-1 TRBV6-5 few
CASSVHENTEAFF TGTGCCAGCAGTGTACATGAAAACACTGAAGCTTTCTTT - TRBJ1-1 TRBV2 -
CASSQGLTGGQRYGYTF TGCGCCAGCAGCCAAGGCTTGACAGGGGGCCAACGCTATGGCTACACCTTC TRBD1 TRBJ1-2 TRBV4-3 once
CASSSPTGIGGYTF TGCGCCAGCAGCTCTCCGACAGGGATCGGTGGCTACACCTTC TRBD1 TRBJ1-2 TRBV5-1 -
CATSSSRAYNEQFF TGTGCCACCAGCAGCTCTAGGGCCTACAATGAGCAGTTCTTC - TRBJ2-1 TRBV15 -
CASSFLKVSGANVLTF TGTGCCAGCTCATTCCTAAAGGTCTCTGGGGCCAACGTCCTGACTTTC - TRBJ2-6 TRBV18 -
CASSRGTWATGNTIYF TGTGCCAGCAGCCGCGGGACGTGGGCCACGGGAAACACCATATATTTT - TRBJ1-3 TRBV7-2 -
CASSELAIAGTTNTEAFF TGTGCCAGCAGTGAATTAGCGATTGCTGGGACAACTAACACTGAAGCTTTCTTT - TRBJ1-1 TRBV25-1 -
CASTPGASAAGELFF TGCGCCAGCACCCCAGGGGCTAGCGCGGCCGGGGAGCTGTTTTTT - TRBJ2-2 TRBV5-1 -
CASSAREPVGGEQFF TGTGCCAGCAGCGCACGTGAACCCGTGGGAGGTGAGCAGTTCTTC - TRBJ2-1 TRBV9 -
CASSVGTDLHRANYGYTF TGTGCCAGCAGCGTAGGGACAGACCTACATCGAGCTAACTATGGCTACACCTTC - TRBJ1-2 TRBV9 -
CASSETFFFAGVSSYNEQFF TGTGCCAGCAGTGAGACGTTCTTCTTTGCGGGAGTCAGCTCCTACAATGAGCAGTTCTTC TRBD2 TRBJ2-1 TRBV6-1 -
CASSPAGTGELFF TGTGCCAGCAGCCCCGCCGGCACCGGGGAGCTGTTTTTT - TRBJ2-2 TRBV5-5 few
CASSRYTPSGNTVYF TGTGCCAGTAGTAGATACACTCCCTCTGGAAACACCGTATATTTT - TRBJ1-3 TRBV19 -
CASSLPGQGRDEQFF TGTGCCAGCAGCTTACCGGGACAGGGGAGGGATGAGCAGTTCTTC TRBD1 TRBJ2-1 TRBV11-3 -
CAWSELVDSPAQHF TGTGCCTGGAGTGAGTTGGTAGACAGCCCAGCCCAGCATTTT - TRBJ1-5 TRBV30 -
CAWSTRRGVAFF TGTGCCTGGAGTACCCGCAGGGGGGTCGCTTTCTTT TRBD1 TRBJ1-1 TRBV30 -
CASSSWDAVRGEKLFF TGTGCCAGCAGCTCGTGGGACGCTGTTAGGGGTGAAAAACTGTTTTTT - TRBJ1-4 TRBV11-2 few
CAWSGRLTGSSEQYF TGTGCCTGGAGTGGCCGCCTGACAGGGAGTTCCGAGCAGTACTTC TRBD1 TRBJ2-7 TRBV30 -
CASSHPGDGTYEQYF TGTGCCAGCAGCCACCCGGGGGACGGAACCTACGAGCAGTACTTC - TRBJ2-7 TRBV14 -
CASSADPRPYEQYF TGTGCCAGCAGTGCCGACCCGCGGCCCTACGAGCAGTACTTC - TRBJ2-7 TRBV27 -
CSVVGVPDEKLFF TGCAGCGTTGTGGGAGTTCCTGATGAAAAACTGTTTTTT - TRBJ1-4 TRBV29-1 -
CASSPGDFSDTQYF TGTGCCAGCAGCCCAGGGGACTTCTCAGATACGCAGTATTTT - TRBJ2-3 TRBV9 once
CATGEGQGAPLHF TGTGCCACTGGCGAAGGACAGGGGGCACCCCTCCACTTT TRBD1 TRBJ1-6 TRBV7-8 few
CASSLEGYGYTF TGTGCCAGCAGTTTAGAAGGGTATGGCTACACCTTC - TRBJ1-2 TRBV28 -